This TCR beta chain was obtained from a study of beta chain features in type 1 diabetes. The whole isolated RNA underwent reverse transcription, so sequencing captured expressed TCRB transcripts. Here immunoSEQ multiplex PCR was the method, and the copy in TCRdb shows in-frame clones only, minus some. The sample yields 200,000 to 300,000 clones, roughly 14% seen once. The germline V gene encodes CDR1 MGHRA and CDR2 YSYEKL. Trimming stripped 8 bases from V and 1 base from J, with 14 bases between. The CDR3 is 14 residues long. This clone was seen only a few times. This sequence originates from a woman in her thirties or forties in good health. Sequencing was performed on naive CD4+ T cells from blood. This chain connects TRBV4-1 to TRBJ2-5; possibly TRBD1 for D (6 bases). CDR3 coding DNA: TGCGCCAGCTCGCAGACAGGCCTCCAAGAGACCCAGTACTTC. Translating it yields CASSQTGLQETQYF.